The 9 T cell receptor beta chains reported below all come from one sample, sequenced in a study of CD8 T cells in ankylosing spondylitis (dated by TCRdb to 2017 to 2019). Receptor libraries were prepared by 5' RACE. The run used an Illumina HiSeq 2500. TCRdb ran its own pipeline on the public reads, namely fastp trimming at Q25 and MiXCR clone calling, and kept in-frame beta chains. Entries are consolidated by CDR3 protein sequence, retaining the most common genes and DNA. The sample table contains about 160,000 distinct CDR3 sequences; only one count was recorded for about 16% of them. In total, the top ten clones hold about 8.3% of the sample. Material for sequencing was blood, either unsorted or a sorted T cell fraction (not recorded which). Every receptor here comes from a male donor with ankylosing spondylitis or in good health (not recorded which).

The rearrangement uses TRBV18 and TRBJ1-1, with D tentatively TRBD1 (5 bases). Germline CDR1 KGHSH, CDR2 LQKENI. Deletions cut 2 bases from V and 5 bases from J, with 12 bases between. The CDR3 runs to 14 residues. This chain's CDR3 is CASSPGPGKTEAFF. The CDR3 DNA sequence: TGTGCCAGCTCACCAGGGCCAGGGAAGACTGAAGCTTTCTTT.

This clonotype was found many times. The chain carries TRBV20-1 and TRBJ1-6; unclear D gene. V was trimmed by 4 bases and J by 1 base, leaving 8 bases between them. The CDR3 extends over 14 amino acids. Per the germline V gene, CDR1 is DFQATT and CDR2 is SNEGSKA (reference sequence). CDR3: CSATRASYNSPLHF. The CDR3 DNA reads TGCAGTGCTACGCGGGCTTCCTATAATTCACCCCTCCACTTT.

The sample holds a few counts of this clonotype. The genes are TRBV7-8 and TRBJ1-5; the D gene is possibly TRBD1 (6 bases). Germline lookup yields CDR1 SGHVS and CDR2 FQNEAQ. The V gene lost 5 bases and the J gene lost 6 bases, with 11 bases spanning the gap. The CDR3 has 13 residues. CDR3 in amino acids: CASSLGTSQPQHF. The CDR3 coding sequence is TGTGCCAGCAGCCTCGGGACAAGTCAGCCCCAGCATTTT.

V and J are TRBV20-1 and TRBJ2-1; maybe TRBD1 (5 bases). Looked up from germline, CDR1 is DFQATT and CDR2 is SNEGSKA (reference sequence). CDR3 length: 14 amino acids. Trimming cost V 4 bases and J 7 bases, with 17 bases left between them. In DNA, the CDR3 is TGCAGTGCTACTCAGGGCCCGGTGGGGAATGAGCAGTTCTTC. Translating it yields CSATQGPVGNEQFF.

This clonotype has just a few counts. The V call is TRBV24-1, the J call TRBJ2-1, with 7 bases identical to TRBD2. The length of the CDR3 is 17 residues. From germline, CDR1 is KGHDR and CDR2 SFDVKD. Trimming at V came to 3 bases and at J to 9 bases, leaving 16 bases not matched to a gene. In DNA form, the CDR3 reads TGTGCCACCAGTGATCCCGGACCTCGGGGGGTGTTGGGTGAGCAGTTCTTC. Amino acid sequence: CATSDPGPRGVLGEQFF.

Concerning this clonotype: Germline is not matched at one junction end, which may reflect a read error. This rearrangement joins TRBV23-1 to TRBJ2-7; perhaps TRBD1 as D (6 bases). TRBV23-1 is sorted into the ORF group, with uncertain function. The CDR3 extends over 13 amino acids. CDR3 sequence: CTSAASNRDEQYF. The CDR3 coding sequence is TGCACCAGCGCGGCATCGAACAGGGACGAGCAGTACTTC.

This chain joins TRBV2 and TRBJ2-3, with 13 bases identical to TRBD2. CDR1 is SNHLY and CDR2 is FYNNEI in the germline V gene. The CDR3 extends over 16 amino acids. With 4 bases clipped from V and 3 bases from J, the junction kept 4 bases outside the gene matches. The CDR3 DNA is TGTGCCAGCAGTGGGACTAGCGGGAGATATACAGATACGCAGTATTTT. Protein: CASSGTSGRYTDTQYF.

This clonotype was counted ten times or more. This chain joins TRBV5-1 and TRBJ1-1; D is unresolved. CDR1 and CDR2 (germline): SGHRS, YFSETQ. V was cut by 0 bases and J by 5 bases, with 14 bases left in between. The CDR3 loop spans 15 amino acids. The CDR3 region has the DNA TGCGCCAGCAGCTTGGGGGGTTTGACTGGGACTGAAGCTTTCTTT. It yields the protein CASSLGGLTGTEAFF.

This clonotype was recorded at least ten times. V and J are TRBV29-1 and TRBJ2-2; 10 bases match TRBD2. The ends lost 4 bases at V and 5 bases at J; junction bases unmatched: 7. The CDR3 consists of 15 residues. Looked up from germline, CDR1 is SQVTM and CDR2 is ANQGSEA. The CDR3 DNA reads TGCAGCGTTGTTTGGACTAGCGGTCGGACCGGGGAGCTGTTTTTT. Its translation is CSVVWTSGRTGELFF.